This T cell receptor beta chain was sequenced for a study of T cells in Graves' hyperthyroidism and ophthalmopathy. Study details: Peripheral blood was taken when the disease was first diagnosed, before any treatment began. General study results and limits: Also found in blood were most expanded thyroid clonotypes above 0.001.

This clonotype occurred many times. The antigen is not known. Looked up from germline, CDR1 is SGHAT and CDR2 is FQNNGV. Trimming left V 5 bases short and J 7 bases short, with 15 bases between. The CDR3 totals 14 residues. What was amplified from RNA transcripts were TCR beta CDR3 regions. TCR CDR3 underwent first-round RT-PCR with the HTBI primer set. A single record per CDR3 protein comes from TCRdb applying MiXCR to the multiplex PCR reads. The table shows about 290,000 distinct CDR3 sequences, with roughly 17% occurring only once. The chain couples TRBV11-2 to TRBJ1-5; possible D gene TRBD1, 5 bases. The sequenced sample consisted of blood. The sequence derives from a man younger than 45 with Graves' hyperthyroidism. CDR3 DNA sequence: TGTGCCAGCAGCCCCGGGACTTCAAACCAGCCCCAGCATTTT. Translation gives CASSPGTSNQPQHF.